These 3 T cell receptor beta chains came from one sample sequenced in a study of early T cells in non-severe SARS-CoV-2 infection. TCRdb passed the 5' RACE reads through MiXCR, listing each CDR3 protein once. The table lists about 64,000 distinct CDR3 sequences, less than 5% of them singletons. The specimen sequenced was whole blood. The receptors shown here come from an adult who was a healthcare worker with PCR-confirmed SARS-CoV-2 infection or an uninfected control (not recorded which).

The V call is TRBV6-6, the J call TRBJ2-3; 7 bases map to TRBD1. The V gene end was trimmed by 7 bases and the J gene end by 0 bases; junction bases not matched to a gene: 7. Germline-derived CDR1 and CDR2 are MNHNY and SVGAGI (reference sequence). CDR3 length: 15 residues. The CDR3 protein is CASTLGTASTDTQYF. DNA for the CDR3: TGTGCCAGCACTCTTGGGACAGCTAGCACAGATACGCAGTATTTT.

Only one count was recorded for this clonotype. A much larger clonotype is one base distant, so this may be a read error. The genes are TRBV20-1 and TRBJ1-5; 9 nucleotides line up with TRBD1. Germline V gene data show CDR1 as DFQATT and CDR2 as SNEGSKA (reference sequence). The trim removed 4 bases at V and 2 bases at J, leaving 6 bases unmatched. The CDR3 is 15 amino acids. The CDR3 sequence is CSANPRTGGNQPQHF. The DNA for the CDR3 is TGCAGTGCTAACCCGCGGACAGGGGGCAATCAGCCCCAGCATTTT.

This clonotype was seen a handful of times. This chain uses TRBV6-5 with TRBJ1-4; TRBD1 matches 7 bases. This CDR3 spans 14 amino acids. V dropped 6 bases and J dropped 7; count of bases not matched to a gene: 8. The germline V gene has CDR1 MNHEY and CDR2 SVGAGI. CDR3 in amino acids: CASRRETGREKLFF. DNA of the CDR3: TGTGCCAGCAGAAGGGAGACAGGGCGTGAAAAACTGTTTTTT.